These 8 T cell receptor beta chains share one sample of origin, sequenced in a study of blood T cell repertoires in COVID-19. Sequenced by immunoSEQ multiplex PCR; TCRdb stores in-frame clones only, minus some. Found here are under 450,000 clones, roughly 90% of them singletons; the top ten hold about 1.6%. The sequencing input was peripheral blood. These receptors were obtained from a woman aged 40 to 49 with COVID-19, enrolled during active disease.

The chain links TRBV18 to TRBJ1-1, with TRBD1 matching over 10 bases. Germline values: CDR1 KGHSH, CDR2 LQKENI. The CDR3 has 13 amino acids. V trimming: 6 bases; J trimming: 11 bases; junction bases outside the gene matches: 9. The CDR3 here is CASSRDRGQGAFF. CDR3 in DNA: TGTGCCAGCTCCCGTGACAGGGGGCAGGGGGCTTTCTTT.

The chain recombines TRBV18 with TRBJ1-1; D is unresolved. CDR3 length: 14 amino acids. V lost 3 bases and J lost 3, with 11 bases in between. In germline, CDR1 is KGHSH, CDR2 LQKENI. The CDR3 DNA reads TGTGCCAGCTCACCCCAGACTAGGGACACTGAAGCTTTCTTT. Protein sequence: CASSPQTRDTEAFF.

V and J are TRBV21-1 and TRBJ1-5; TRBD1 is the table's D call and was not checked against the DNA. TRBV21-1 is annotated as a pseudogene. This CDR3 has 16 amino acids. The CDR3 region is CASSKVNRGLDQPQHF. Written as DNA, the CDR3 is TGTGCCAGCAGCAAAGTGAACAGGGGGTTGGATCAGCCCCAGCATTTT.

This chain uses TRBV5-8 with TRBJ1-5, with D possibly TRBD1 on 5 matching bases. The germline V and J ends were trimmed by 4 bases and 4 bases, with 21 bases remaining between them. The CDR3 extends over 17 amino acids. Looked up from germline, CDR1 is SGHTS and CDR2 is YDEGEE. The chain's CDR3 is CASSPPQKRQLNQPQHF. CDR3 DNA: TGTGCCAGCAGCCCTCCTCAAAAGCGACAGTTGAATCAGCCCCAGCATTTT.

The CDR3 DNA sequence: TGTGCCAGCAGGCAGGGGGGAGGAAACACCATATATTTT. Amino acids: CASRQGGGNTIYF. The chain joins TRBV2 to TRBJ1-3; 7 nucleotides line up with TRBD1. The J segment lost 4 bases and the V segment lost 6 bases, leaving 3 bases of the junction unmatched. Germline V gives CDR1 SNHLY, CDR2 FYNNEI. The CDR3 spans 13 residues.

The V gene is TRBV5-1, the J gene TRBJ2-6, with 8 bases aligning to TRBD1. This CDR3 contains 18 residues. The junction had 11 bases not matched to a gene; V was cut back by 6 bases and J by 0 bases. Per the germline V gene, CDR1 is SGHRS and CDR2 is YFSETQ. The CDR3 nucleotides read TGCGCCAGCACCCTAACCGGGACAGGCGACTCTGGGGCCAACGTCCTGACTTTC. Residues: CASTLTGTGDSGANVLTF.

This rearrangement joins TRBV3-1 (or the pseudogene TRBV3-2) to TRBJ1-2, with TRBD1 as a possible D gene (5 bases). The CDR3 loop spans 15 amino acids. Trimming took off 0 bases at V and 4 bases at J, with 12 bases between the two ends. The V gene's germline CDR1 is LGHDT and CDR2 YNNKEL (reference sequence). CDR3 residues: CASSQDGGGLYGYTF. The CDR3 bases are TGTGCCAGCAGCCAAGACGGGGGTGGCCTCTATGGCTACACCTTC.

CDR3 nucleotides: TGTGCCAGCAGCGTGTTAGCGGGGGTTGAGCAGTTCTTC. Encoded protein: CASSVLAGVEQFF. The chain carries TRBV9 and TRBJ2-1; 9 nucleotides line up with TRBD2. This CDR3 region has 13 residues. CDR1 SGDLS and CDR2 YYNGEE come from the germline V gene. Trimming removed 2 bases from V and 9 bases from J; junction bases left unmatched: 3.